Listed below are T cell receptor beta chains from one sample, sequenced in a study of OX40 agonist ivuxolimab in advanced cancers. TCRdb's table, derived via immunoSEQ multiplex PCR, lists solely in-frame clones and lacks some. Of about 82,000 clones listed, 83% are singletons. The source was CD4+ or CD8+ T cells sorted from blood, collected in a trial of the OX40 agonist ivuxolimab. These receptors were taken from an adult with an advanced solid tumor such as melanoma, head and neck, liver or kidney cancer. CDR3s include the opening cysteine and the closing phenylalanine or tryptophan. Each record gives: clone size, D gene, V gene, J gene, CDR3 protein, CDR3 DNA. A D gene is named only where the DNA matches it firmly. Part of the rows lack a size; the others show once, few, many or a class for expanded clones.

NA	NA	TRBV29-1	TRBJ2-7	CSVGGIQESYEQYF	TGCAGCGTTGGTGGTATACAGGAGTCGTACGAGCAGTACTTC
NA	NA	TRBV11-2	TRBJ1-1	CASREGFEAFF	TGTGCCAGCAGGGAGGGATTTGAAGCTTTCTTT
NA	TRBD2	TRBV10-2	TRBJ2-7	CASREPGLAAYEQYF	TGCGCCAGCAGGGAACCGGGACTAGCGGCCTACGAGCAGTACTTC
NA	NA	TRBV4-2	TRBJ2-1	CASSQGGTDYNEQFF	TGTGCCAGCAGCCAAGGTGGGACGGACTACAATGAGCAGTTCTTC
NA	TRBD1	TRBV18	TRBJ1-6	CASSPQGADSPLHF	TGTGCCAGCTCCCCCCAGGGGGCGGATTCACCCCTCCACTTT
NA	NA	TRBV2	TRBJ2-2	CASRDVGTGELFF	TGTGCCAGCAGGGACGTGGGCACCGGGGAGCTGTTTTTT
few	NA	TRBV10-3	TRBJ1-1	CAISLGGAVNTEAFF	TGTGCCATCAGTTTAGGGGGGGCGGTGAACACTGAAGCTTTCTTT
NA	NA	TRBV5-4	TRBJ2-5	CASSSQETQYF	TGTGCCAGCAGCTCTCAAGAGACCCAGTACTTC
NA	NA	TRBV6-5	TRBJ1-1	CASSYSGSEAFF	TGTGCCAGCAGTTACTCGGGGTCTGAAGCTTTCTTT
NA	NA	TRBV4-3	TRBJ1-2	CASSKTRRQANYGYTF	TGCGCCAGCAGTAAAACCAGGAGGCAAGCTAACTATGGCTACACCTTC
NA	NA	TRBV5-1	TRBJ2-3	CASSRSGDPTTDTQYF	TGCGCCAGCAGCAGATCGGGGGACCCCACCACAGATACGCAGTATTTT
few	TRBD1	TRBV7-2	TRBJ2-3	CASSPGQGADTQYF	TGTGCCAGCAGCCCGGGACAGGGTGCAGATACGCAGTATTTT
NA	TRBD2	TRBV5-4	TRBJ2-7	CASSPPGTTLSEQYF	TGTGCCAGCAGCCCTCCTGGGACTACTTTAAGCGAGCAGTACTTC
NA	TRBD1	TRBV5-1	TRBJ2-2	CASSGTGDVTGELFF	TGCGCCAGCAGCGGGACAGGGGACGTCACCGGGGAGCTGTTTTTT
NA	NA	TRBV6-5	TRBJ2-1	CATGIWPPLYNEQFF	TGTGCCACAGGGATTTGGCCGCCCCTATACAATGAGCAGTTCTTC
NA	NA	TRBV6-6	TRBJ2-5	CASSYSADQETQYF	TGTGCCAGCAGTTACTCCGCAGATCAAGAGACCCAGTACTTC
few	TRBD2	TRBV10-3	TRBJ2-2	CAIMPSGGPGELFF	TGTGCCATCATGCCTAGCGGGGGACCCGGGGAGCTGTTTTTT
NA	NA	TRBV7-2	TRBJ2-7	CASSSRRAYEQYF	TGTGCCAGCAGCTCCCGACGGGCCTACGAGCAGTACTTC
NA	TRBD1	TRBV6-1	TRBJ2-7	CASSDTGAREQYF	TGTGCCAGCAGTGATACAGGGGCAAGAGAGCAGTACTTC